This T cell receptor beta chain comes out of a study of PD-L1 blockade in urothelial cancer. The overall study: In terms of prior chemotherapy, patients had received 0 to 3 regimens. Blood samples had a median of approximately 150,000 T cells, roughly 84,000 unique TCRs, and clonality roughly 0.073.

The table came from immunoSEQ multiplex PCR; TCRdb's copy has only in-frame clones and leaves some out. The sample consists of about 50,000 clones, 65% to 85% of them appearing once. The V and J ends lost 6 bases and 6 bases, in that order; junction bases with no gene match: 8. CDR3 length: 14 amino acids. Germline assignment: CDR1 MNHNY and CDR2 SVGAGI (reference sequence). The time point was: peripheral blood 6 weeks after treatment start. Sequenced here: PBMCs, sampled around atezolizumab (anti-PD-L1) treatment. The TCR originated in a man aged 65 to 85 with urothelial cancer. This rearrangement joins TRBV6-6 to TRBJ2-5, with 9 bases that match TRBD1. The CDR3: CASRSGQGKQTQYF. In nucleotides, the CDR3 is TGTGCCAGCAGGAGCGGACAGGGGAAACAGACCCAGTACTTC.